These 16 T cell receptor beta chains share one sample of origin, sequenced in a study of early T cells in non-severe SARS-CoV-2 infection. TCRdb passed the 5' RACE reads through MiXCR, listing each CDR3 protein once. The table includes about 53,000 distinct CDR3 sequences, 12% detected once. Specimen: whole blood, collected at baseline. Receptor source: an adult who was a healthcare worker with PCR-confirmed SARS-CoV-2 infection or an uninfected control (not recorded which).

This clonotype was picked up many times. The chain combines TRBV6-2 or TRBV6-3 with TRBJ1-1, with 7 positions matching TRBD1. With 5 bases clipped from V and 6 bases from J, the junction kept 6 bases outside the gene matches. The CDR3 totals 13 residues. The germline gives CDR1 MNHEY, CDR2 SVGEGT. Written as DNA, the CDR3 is TGTGCCAGCAGTCAACAGGGGATCGCTGAAGCTTTCTTT. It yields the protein CASSQQGIAEAFF.

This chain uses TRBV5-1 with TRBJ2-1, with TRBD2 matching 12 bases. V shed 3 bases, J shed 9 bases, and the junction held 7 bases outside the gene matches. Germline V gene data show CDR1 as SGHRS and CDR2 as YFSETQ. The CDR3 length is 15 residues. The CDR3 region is CASSSKTSGSSEQFF. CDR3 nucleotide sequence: TGCGCCAGCAGCTCAAAGACTAGCGGGAGTAGTGAGCAGTTCTTC.

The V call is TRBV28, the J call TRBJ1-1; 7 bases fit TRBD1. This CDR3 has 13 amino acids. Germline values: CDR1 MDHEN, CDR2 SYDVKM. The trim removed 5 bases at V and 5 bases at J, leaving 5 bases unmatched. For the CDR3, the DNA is TGTGCCAGCAGTAGGCAGGGGGTTACTGAAGCTTTCTTT. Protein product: CASSRQGVTEAFF.

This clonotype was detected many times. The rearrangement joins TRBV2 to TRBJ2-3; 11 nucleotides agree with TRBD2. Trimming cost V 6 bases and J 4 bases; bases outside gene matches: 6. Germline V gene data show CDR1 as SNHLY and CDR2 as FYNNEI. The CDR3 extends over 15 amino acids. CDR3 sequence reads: CASSSLAGEADTQYF. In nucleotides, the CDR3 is TGTGCCAGCAGCTCACTAGCGGGAGAGGCAGATACGCAGTATTTT. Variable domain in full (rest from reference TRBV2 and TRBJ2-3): EPEVTQTPSHQVTQMGQEVILRCVPISNHLYFYWYRQILGQKVEFLVSFYNNEISEKSEIFDDQFSVERPDGSNFTLKIRSTKLEDSAMYFCASSSLAGEADTQYFGPGTRLTVL.

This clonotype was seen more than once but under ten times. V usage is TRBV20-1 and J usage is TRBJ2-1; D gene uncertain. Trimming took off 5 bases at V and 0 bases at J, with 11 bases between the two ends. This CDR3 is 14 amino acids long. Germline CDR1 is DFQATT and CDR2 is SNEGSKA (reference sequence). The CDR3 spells CSAPASSSYNEQFF. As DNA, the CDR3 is TGCAGTGCTCCGGCGTCGAGCTCCTACAATGAGCAGTTCTTC.

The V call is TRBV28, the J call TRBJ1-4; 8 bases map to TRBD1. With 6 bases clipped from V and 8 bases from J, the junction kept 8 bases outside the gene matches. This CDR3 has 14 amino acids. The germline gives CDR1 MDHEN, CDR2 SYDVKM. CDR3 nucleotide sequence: TGTGCCAGCAGCAACTTGGACAGGGCAGAAAAACTGTTTTTT. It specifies CASSNLDRAEKLFF.

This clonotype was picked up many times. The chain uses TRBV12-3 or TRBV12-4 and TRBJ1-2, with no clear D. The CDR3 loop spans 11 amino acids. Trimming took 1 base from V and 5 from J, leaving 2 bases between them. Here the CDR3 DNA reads TGTGCCAGCAGTTTAGGATATGGCTACACCTTC. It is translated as CASSLGYGYTF.

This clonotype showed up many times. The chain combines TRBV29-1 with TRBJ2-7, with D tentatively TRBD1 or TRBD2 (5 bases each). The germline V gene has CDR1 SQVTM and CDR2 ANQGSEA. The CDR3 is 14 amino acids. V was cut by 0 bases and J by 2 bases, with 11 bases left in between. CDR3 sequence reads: CSVEDPQGAYEQYF. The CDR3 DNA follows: TGCAGCGTTGAAGATCCCCAGGGAGCCTACGAGCAGTACTTC.

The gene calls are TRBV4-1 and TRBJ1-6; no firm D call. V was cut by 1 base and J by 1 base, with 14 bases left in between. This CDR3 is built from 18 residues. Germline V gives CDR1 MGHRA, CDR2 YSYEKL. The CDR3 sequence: CASSQALDLISYNSPLHF. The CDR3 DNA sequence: TGCGCCAGCAGCCAAGCTCTGGACCTGATTTCCTATAATTCACCCCTCCACTTT.

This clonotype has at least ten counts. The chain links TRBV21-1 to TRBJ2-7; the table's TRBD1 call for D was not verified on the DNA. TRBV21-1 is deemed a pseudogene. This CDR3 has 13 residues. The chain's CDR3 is CASSKGGVSEQYF. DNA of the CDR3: TGTGCCAGCAGCAAAGGGGGGGTGTCCGAGCAGTACTTC.

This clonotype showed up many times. This CDR3 reads CASCLLTTVNYGYTF. The CDR3 region has the DNA TGTGCCAGCTGTCTGCTCACAACGGTTAACTATGGCTACACCTTC. This rearrangement joins TRBV28 to TRBJ1-2, with D unclear. The CDR3 loop spans 15 amino acids. With 8 bases removed from V and 1 base from J, the gap between germline ends came to 17 bases. Germline CDR1 and CDR2: MDHEN and SYDVKM.

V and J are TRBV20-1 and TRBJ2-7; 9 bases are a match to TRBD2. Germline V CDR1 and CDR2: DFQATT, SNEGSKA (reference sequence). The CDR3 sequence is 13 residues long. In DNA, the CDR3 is TGCAGCGTGCCTAGCGGGGTACGGTACGAGCAGTACTTC. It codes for CSVPSGVRYEQYF.

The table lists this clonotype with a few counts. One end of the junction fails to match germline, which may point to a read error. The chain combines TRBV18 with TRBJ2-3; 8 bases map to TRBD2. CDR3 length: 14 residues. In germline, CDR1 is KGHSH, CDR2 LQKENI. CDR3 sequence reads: CASTPTSGTDTQYF. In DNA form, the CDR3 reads TGTGCCAGCACACCCACTAGCGGTACAGATACGCAGTATTTT. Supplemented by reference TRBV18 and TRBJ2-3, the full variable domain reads NAGVMQNPRHLVRRRGQEARLRCSPMKGHSHVYWYRQLPEEGLKFMVYLQKENIIDESGMPKERFSAEFPKEGPSILRIQQVVRGDSAAYFCASTPTSGTDTQYFGPGTRLTVL.

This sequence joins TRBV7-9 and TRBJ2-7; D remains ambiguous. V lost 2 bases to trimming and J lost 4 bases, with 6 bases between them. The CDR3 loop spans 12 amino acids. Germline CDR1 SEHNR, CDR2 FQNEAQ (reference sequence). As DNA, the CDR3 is TGTGCCAGCAGCTTATATAAGTACGAGCAGTACTTC. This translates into CASSLYKYEQYF.

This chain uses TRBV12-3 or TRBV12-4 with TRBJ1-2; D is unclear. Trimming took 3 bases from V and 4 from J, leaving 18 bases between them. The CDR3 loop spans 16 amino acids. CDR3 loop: CASSFWALTESYGYTF. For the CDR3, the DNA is TGTGCCAGCAGTTTCTGGGCACTGACGGAGAGCTATGGCTACACCTTC.

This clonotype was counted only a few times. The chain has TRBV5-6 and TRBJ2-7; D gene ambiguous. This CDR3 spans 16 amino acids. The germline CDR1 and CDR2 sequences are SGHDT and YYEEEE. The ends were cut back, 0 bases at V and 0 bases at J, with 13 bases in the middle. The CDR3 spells CASSLVYRLSSYEQYF. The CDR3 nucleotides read TGTGCCAGCAGCTTGGTATATAGGCTAAGCTCCTACGAGCAGTACTTC.